These 2 T cell receptor beta chains originate from one sample sequenced in a study of blood T cell repertoires in COVID-19. Assay: immunoSEQ multiplex PCR; the TCRdb copy retains only in-frame clones and omits some. The table records about 200,000 clones, 87% of them present only once. Sequencing input: peripheral blood. The receptors were sampled from a man between 60 and 70 years old who had recovered from COVID-19.

The chain joins TRBV5-1 to TRBJ2-3, with D perhaps TRBD1 (5 bases). CDR3 size: 15 residues. The germline V gene encodes CDR1 SGHRS and CDR2 YFSETQ. V was pared by 0 bases and J by 2 bases, with 10 bases between. The CDR3 loop is CASSLAAGPTDTQYF. The CDR3 bases are TGCGCCAGCAGCTTGGCGGCAGGGCCCACAGATACGCAGTATTTT.

This sequence joins TRBV7-9 and TRBJ1-2; weak D call: TRBD1 (6 bases). The CDR3 has 13 amino acids. Germline CDR1 reads SEHNR; CDR2 reads FQNEAQ (reference sequence). The V end lost 1 base, the J end lost 4 bases, and 7 bases lay between the germline ends. CDR3 sequence reads: CASSLGDTYGYTF. DNA for the CDR3: TGTGCCAGCAGCTTAGGGGACACCTATGGCTACACCTTC.